This is a list of T cell receptor beta chains from one sample in a study of cytomegalovirus exposure and HLA in healthy donors. Sequencing used immunoSEQ multiplex PCR; TCRdb keeps in-frame clones, though not all of them. The sample has 97,000 or so clones; 63% are singletons. Material for sequencing was PBMCs. The origin of the receptors is a human donor in good health. The CDR3 runs from the conserved cysteine through the conserved F or W.

v_call cdr3_aa
TRBV5-6 CASSWGGRTFSYNSPLHF
TRBV9 CASSEGGKTGELFF
TRBV29-1 CSVRRASGRKSPDEQFF
TRBV6-5 CASTGRLAGAYEQYF
TRBV7-8 CASSFGRDSRTDTQYF
TRBV5-1 CASGIASGHKVHQPQHF
TRBV19 CASSIYAGEGYEQYF
TRBV19 CARNTGAEAFF
TRBV4-1 CASSQRTGGRGYTF
TRBV5-1 CASTQTRMNTGELFF
TRBV19 CASSFLGTSGRLTQYF
TRBV4-1 CASSVWDSPTDTQYF
TRBV28 CASSLTRFGRLSNQPQHF
TRBV7-9 CASSMPPTGKAYEQYF
TRBV6-1 CASTRGPGELFF
TRBV2 CASSDTRGFSGYTF
TRBV5-4 CASSPGLAGSYEQYF
TRBV7-2 CASSLSPGQGYGYTF
TRBV5-5 CASSLRWSGNTIYF
TRBV7-9 CASSLWGRGQDYGYTF
TRBV28 CASSTPGQGLETQYF
TRBV4-2 CASSRTGTGNTEAFF
TRBV14 CASSPRLGLAPYNEQFF
TRBV18 CASSPTSGSSEQYF
TRBV7-3 CASSLSFDGLHNEQFF
TRBV4-1 CASSHQDRKNTEAFF
TRBV5-1 CASSFSGRDGYTF
TRBV4-1 CASRPGQGAGGELFF
TRBV10-3 CAIRAGRQETQYF
TRBV4-1 CASSQTSGSIYNEQFF
TRBV4-2 CASSQDINTGELFF
TRBV7-9 CASSPTGGGSSEKLFF
TRBV2 CASSALAGGYEQYF
TRBV7-9 CSSSFRGRELFF
TRBV15 CATSRGSSGSRGHEQFF
TRBV7-9 CASSSRLAQETQYF
TRBV30 CAWSDPGQGLNEQYF
TRBV4-1 CASSQGRAGASYNEQFF
TRBV4-1 CASSQDRTGYGYTF
TRBV5-4 CASSLSIDTEAFF
TRBV5-1 CASGQGMSNQPQHF
TRBV19 CASSPREGSYTDTQYF
TRBV7-9 CASSSGSGVWTYEQYF
TRBV5-6 CASSLALRSTEAFF
TRBV2 CASRFRTGVLNTIYF
TRBV9 CASSVATSNTGELFF